Here is one T cell receptor beta chain with its context. The antigen is unknown. The V segment lost 3 bases and the J segment 3 bases; nucleotides outside the gene matches: 3. Germline V gene lookup returns CDR1 LGHNA and CDR2 YSLEER. The CDR3 has 14 residues. The entry originates in a study of molecular identifiers for immune sequencing clone quantification. Study-wide findings and caveats: Spiked TCR RNA from one Jurkat cell reportedly showed up when mixed among some 1 million naive cells. A shared barcode on identical TCR molecules could lead to underestimated sizes for highly expanded clones.

The bulk TCR libraries were made with methods described before and with listed TCR primers. In TCRdb, the PCR reads were re-called with MiXCR into one record per CDR3 protein. The sample contains about 100,000 distinct CDR3 sequences, over 30% of which appear only once. This clonotype was obtained from a human donor in good health. Some libraries in this study had Jurkat cell RNA spiked in. Sequenced: naive CD8+ T cells from blood, with Jurkat cell RNA spiked in. Subset denoted: FACS-sorted CD8+CD4-CCR7+CD45RA+ naive T cells. The J gene is TRBJ2-7, the V gene TRBV4-3; 9 bases line up with TRBD1. The CDR3 coding sequence is TGCGCCAGCAGCCAGGACAGGGGCTACTACGAGCAGTACTTC. It yields the protein CASSQDRGYYEQYF.